This entry describes one TCR beta chain. What it recognizes is unknown. The data were obtained in a study of CD8+ T cells in alopecia areata. Background on the study: Oral tofacitinib (5 to 10 mg twice daily) was administered to treated patients. Regarding the study as a whole: Affected lesional scalp, above all in alopecia totalis/universalis, was more clonal than normal scalp.

Reverse transcription of extracted RNA yielded cDNA, which provided the sequencing template. Generated by immunoSEQ multiplex PCR, the TCRdb table keeps only in-frame clones and is missing some. Here the sample spans 200,000 or so clones, around 62% being singletons. This CDR3 has 16 residues. The V and J ends lost 4 bases and 5 bases respectively, with 21 bases between them. Germline loops: CDR1 SGHNT, CDR2 YYREEE (reference sequence). Patients with alopecia areata provided lesional scalp punch biopsies as well as peripheral blood. The source of this sequence is a human donor with alopecia areata. This rearrangement joins TRBV5-4 to TRBJ1-2, with D uncertain. The material was CD4+ T cells sorted from blood, obtained at week 0. The CDR3: CASSPGGRSMGYGYTF. The DNA for the CDR3 is TGTGCCAGCAGCCCGGGAGGGCGCTCCATGGGATATGGCTACACCTTC.